This T cell receptor (beta chain) is drawn from a study of blood T cell repertoires in COVID-19. Across the whole study: T cells, B-cell-depleted T cells, or PBMCs supplied cDNA or gDNA.

Repertoires were generated with immunoSEQ multiplex PCR, while TCRdb's copy carries only in-frame clones and drops some. The sample lists about 170,000 clones, about four fifths occurring once. The CDR3 covers 13 residues. With 6 bases clipped from V and 5 bases from J, the junction kept 3 bases outside the gene matches. The germline CDR1 and CDR2 sequences are WSHSY and SAAADI. Across roughly 25 US areas, participants ranged in age from roughly 18 to 95 years. The clonotype originates from a man aged 45 to 65 who had recovered from COVID-19. The J gene is TRBJ1-1, the V gene TRBV10-2, with TRBD1 matching over 10 bases. The sequencing input was PBMCs or T cells enriched from blood (not recorded which). CDR3: CASSDRGRTEAFF. The CDR3 nucleotides read TGCGCCAGCAGCGACAGGGGGCGTACTGAAGCTTTCTTT.